The rows below give T cell receptor beta chains drawn from one sample of a study of cytomegalovirus exposure and HLA in healthy donors. The repertoire was sequenced with immunoSEQ multiplex PCR; TCRdb's copy has only in-frame clones and lacks some. The sample carries about 210,000 clones, roughly 80% recorded once. The sequenced sample was PBMCs. The receptors originated from a male donor in good health and CMV-seropositive. Each CDR3 is given with its conserved first and last residue. A D gene is named only where the DNA matches it firmly. Only some rows state a clone size, as once, few, many or a class for expanded clones.

>TRBV30|.|TRBJ2-4|TRBD2
CAWSRGLAEKNIQYF
TGTGCCTGGAGCAGGGGACTAGCGGAAAAGAACATTCAGTACTTC
>TRBV6-1|once|TRBJ2-3|.
CAASRERYTQYF
TGTGCCGCGAGTCGGGAGCGGTATACGCAGTATTTT
>TRBV18|.|TRBJ2-3|.
CASSPAVADTQYF
TGTGCCAGCTCCCCCGCCGTAGCGGATACGCAGTATTTT
>TRBV4-2|.|TRBJ1-4|.
CASSQDWGVDGQRKLFF
TGTGCCAGCAGCCAAGATTGGGGGGTAGACGGGCAGCGAAAACTGTTTTTT
>TRBV28|.|TRBJ2-4|TRBD2
CASSLRASGSGRGRNIQYF
TGTGCCAGCAGTTTAAGGGCTAGCGGGAGCGGTCGGGGACGAAACATTCAGTACTTC
>TRBV13|.|TRBJ2-7|TRBD1
CASSWTGLSYEQYF
TGTGCCAGCAGCTGGACAGGGTTATCGTACGAGCAGTACTTC
>TRBV25-1|.|TRBJ2-6|.
CASSERAGANVLTF
TGTGCCAGCAGTGAACGTGCTGGGGCCAACGTCCTGACTTTC
>TRBV29-1|.|TRBJ2-2|.
CSVLGTNTGELFF
TGCAGCGTTCTCGGGACAAATACCGGGGAGCTGTTTTTT
>TRBV7-2|.|TRBJ2-1|TRBD2
CASSLGLAANEQFF
TGTGCCAGCAGCTTAGGGCTAGCGGCTAATGAGCAGTTCTTC
>TRBV28|.|TRBJ2-7|TRBD1
CATRTGGRDEQYF
TGTGCCACCCGGACAGGGGGCAGGGACGAGCAGTACTTC
>TRBV9|few|TRBJ2-7|TRBD1
CASSVGDRGTLSTYEQYF
TGTGCCAGCAGCGTAGGGGACAGGGGGACCCTAAGTACCTACGAGCAGTACTTC